This T cell receptor beta chain came from a study of cytomegalovirus exposure and HLA in healthy donors. Study-wide results and limits: Later on, a genetic analysis was performed. It linked a missense variant in DCLRE1C with V- and J-gene trimming of TCR beta. Among TCR beta chains of equal frequency, HLA-associated ones were more clonally expanded in a later analysis. An assumption of roughly uniform sequencing depth across donors underlay the presence/absence analyses.

A multiplex PCR was run with 60 Vbeta primers and 13 Jbeta primers. The protocol was immunoSEQ multiplex PCR, while the TCRdb copy is restricted to in-frame clones and leaves out a portion. The data show fewer than 350,000 clones, with roughly 90% seen just once and approximately 2.2% held by the top ten. The length of the CDR3 is 15 residues. V dropped 3 bases and J dropped 2; count of bases not matched to a gene: 3. The V gene's germline CDR1 is GTSNPN and CDR2 SVGIG (reference sequence). The table lists this clone with a count of one. Its target is unknown. The material sequenced was PBMCs. The rearrangement joins TRBV30 to TRBJ2-1; 11 nucleotides match TRBD2. The clonotype comes from a woman in her late teens or twenties in good health and CMV-seronegative. The CDR3 bases are TGTGCCTGGAGAATAGCGGGGGGGCCCTACAATGAGCAGTTCTTC. It yields the protein CAWRIAGGPYNEQFF.